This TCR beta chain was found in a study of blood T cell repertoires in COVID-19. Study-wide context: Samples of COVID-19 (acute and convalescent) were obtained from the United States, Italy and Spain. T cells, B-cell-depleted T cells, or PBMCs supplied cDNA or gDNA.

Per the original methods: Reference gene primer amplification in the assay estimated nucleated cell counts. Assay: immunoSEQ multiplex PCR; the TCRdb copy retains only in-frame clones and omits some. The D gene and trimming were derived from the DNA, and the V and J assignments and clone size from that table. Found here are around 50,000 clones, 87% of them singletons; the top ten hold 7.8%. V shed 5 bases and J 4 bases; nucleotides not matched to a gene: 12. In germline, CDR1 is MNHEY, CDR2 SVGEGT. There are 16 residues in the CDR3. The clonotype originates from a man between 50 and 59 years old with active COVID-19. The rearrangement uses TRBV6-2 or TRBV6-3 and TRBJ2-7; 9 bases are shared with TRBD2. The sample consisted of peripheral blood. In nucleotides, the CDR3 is TGTGCCAGCAGTCGTCGCAGCGGGGGGATCATATACGAGCAGTACTTC. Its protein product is CASSRRSGGIIYEQYF.